Given below is one T cell receptor (beta chain) in context. The repertoire was sequenced with immunoSEQ multiplex PCR; TCRdb's copy has only in-frame clones and lacks some. The sample shows 550,000 to 800,000 clones, 70% to 90% of them seen only once. This specimen comes from a study of shared T cell receptors in the human thymus. Germline V gives CDR1 MDHEN, CDR2 SYDVKM. V was shortened by 5 bases and J by 1 base, with 14 bases between the two germline ends. The CDR3 totals 15 residues. This sample was shared with a second study, whose subject was human thymus T cells. Per that paper: Gene usage (both V and J) appeared biased in thymic and blood repertoires. Related work showed strongly overlapping thymic repertoires across unrelated individuals.

The chain uses TRBV28 and TRBJ1-1; weak D call: TRBD1 (5 bases). The TCR was taken from a girl younger than two with a congenital heart defect. Sequences were obtained from thymocytes. The CDR3 region is CASSPLGGANTEAFF. CDR3 DNA sequence: TGTGCCAGCAGTCCTCTCGGTGGGGCGAACACTGAAGCTTTCTTT.